This passage covers 20 T cell receptor beta chains from one sample sequenced in a study of blood T cell repertoires in COVID-19. Assay: immunoSEQ multiplex PCR; the TCRdb copy retains only in-frame clones and omits some. The sample comprises around 160,000 clones, under 90% of which are singletons, and roughly 19% rests with the top ten. Sequenced material: peripheral blood. The receptors come from a woman of 80 years or more with acute or convalescent COVID-19.

Details on this clone: Compared with germline, one end of the junction differs, possibly owing to a read error. The rearrangement joins TRBV7-7 to TRBJ2-1, with no clear D. This CDR3 is built from 15 residues. The germline V gene has CDR1 SSHAT and CDR2 FNYEAQ (reference sequence). Here the CDR3 DNA reads TGTGCTAGCAGCCCCGGTTTGTTGTCCTACAATGAGCAGTTCTTC. It specifies CASSPGLLSYNEQFF. Complete variable domain (other parts from reference TRBV7-7 and TRBJ2-1): GAGVSQSPRYKVTKRGQDVTLRCDPISSHATLYWYQQALGQGPEFLTYFNYEAQPDKSGLPSDRFSAERPEGSISTLTIQRTEQRDSAMYRCASSPGLLSYNEQFFGPGTRLTVL.

The rearrangement links TRBV6-5 to TRBJ1-4, with a tentative D call TRBD1 (5 bases). V lost 4 bases to trimming and J lost 4 bases, with 13 bases between them. Germline assignment: CDR1 MNHEY and CDR2 SVGAGI. The CDR3 extends over 15 amino acids. This chain's CDR3 is CASSFTGRGNEKLFF. The CDR3 nucleotides are TGTGCCAGCAGTTTCACGGGGCGGGGTAATGAAAAACTGTTTTTT.

The rearrangement uses TRBV2 and TRBJ2-5, with 9 bases fitting TRBD2. Trimming removed 2 bases from V and 6 bases from J; junction bases left unmatched: 7. Germline CDR1 reads SNHLY; CDR2 reads FYNNEI. The CDR3 has 15 amino acids. CDR3 DNA sequence: TGTGCCAGCAGTGAATTGGCGGGAGGGGGGAAGACCCAGTACTTC. Encoded protein: CASSELAGGGKTQYF.

This chain joins TRBV9 and TRBJ2-7; TRBD2 aligns across 10 bases. CDR1 SGDLS and CDR2 YYNGEE come from the germline V gene. This CDR3 comprises 18 residues. J gave up 6 bases and V 0 bases, and 15 bases lay outside the gene matches. Here the CDR3 reads CASSVGPSGRGSPSEQYF. In DNA, the CDR3 is TGTGCCAGCAGCGTAGGCCCTAGCGGGAGAGGGTCCCCCTCCGAGCAGTACTTC.

The chain has TRBV27 and TRBJ1-1; D perhaps matches TRBD1 (5 bases). Per the germline V gene, CDR1 is MNHEY and CDR2 is SMNVEV (reference sequence). Trimming took off 7 bases at V and 5 bases at J, with 14 bases between the two ends. There are 13 residues in the CDR3. The DNA of the CDR3 is TGTGCCAGCACCCTGAGGGGAGGGACTGAAGCTTTCTTT. Translated: CASTLRGGTEAFF.

The J gene is TRBJ2-7, the V gene TRBV11-2, with TRBD1 matching 10 bases. Germline values: CDR1 SGHAT, CDR2 FQNNGV. Unmatched junction bases numbered 10, after V lost 8 bases and J lost 6 bases. CDR3 length: 14 amino acids. CDR3 in amino acids: CASGWTGQGGEQYF. For the CDR3, the DNA is TGTGCCAGCGGCTGGACTGGACAGGGGGGCGAGCAGTACTTC.

V is TRBV9 and J is TRBJ2-6; 8 bases map to TRBD1. The CDR3 extends over 17 amino acids. Germline CDR1 reads SGDLS; CDR2 reads YYNGEE. V dropped 1 base and J dropped 2; count of bases not matched to a gene: 5. The CDR3 bases are TGTGCCAGCAGCGTATATGACAGGGGTCCTGGGGCCAACGTCCTGACTTTC. Translating it yields CASSVYDRGPGANVLTF. Full variable domain (rest looked up from reference TRBV9 and TRBJ2-6): DSGVTQTPKHLITATGQRVTLRCSPRSGDLSVYWYQQSLDQGLQFLIQYYNGEERAKGNILERFSAQQFPDLHSELNLSSLELGDSALYFCASSVYDRGPGANVLTFGAGSRLTVL.

The chain uses TRBV2 and TRBJ2-5; possible D gene TRBD1, 5 bases. V lost 1 base to trimming and J lost 11 bases, with 20 bases between them. CDR1 and CDR2 from the germline V gene are SNHLY and FYNNEI. The CDR3 has 15 amino acids. DNA for the CDR3: TGTGCCAGCAGTGAAGGCCAGGGCCGTCTAAATTGGCAGTACTTC. Translating it yields CASSEGQGRLNWQYF. Drawing the rest from reference TRBV2 and TRBJ2-5, the complete variable domain is EPEVTQTPSHQVTQMGQEVILRCVPISNHLYFYWYRQILGQKVEFLVSFYNNEISEKSEIFDDQFSVERPDGSNFTLKIRSTKLEDSAMYFCASSEGQGRLNWQYFGPGTRLLVL.

The chain couples TRBV18 to TRBJ2-5, with 11 positions matching TRBD2. V shed 6 bases and J 5 bases; nucleotides not matched to a gene: 8. This CDR3 comprises 15 residues. CDR1 and CDR2 from the germline V gene are KGHSH and LQKENI. The CDR3 loop reads CASSPASGRLETQYF. DNA of the CDR3: TGTGCCAGCTCTCCTGCTAGCGGGAGGTTGGAGACCCAGTACTTC. Using reference TRBV18 and TRBJ2-5 for the parts outside the CDR3, the full variable domain is NAGVMQNPRHLVRRRGQEARLRCSPMKGHSHVYWYRQLPEEGLKFMVYLQKENIIDESGMPKERFSAEFPKEGPSILRIQQVVRGDSAAYFCASSPASGRLETQYFGPGTRLLVL.

The rearrangement uses TRBV7-2 and TRBJ1-5; 7 nucleotides match TRBD1. Trimming cost V 4 bases and J 3 bases; bases outside gene matches: 6. Germline CDR1 reads SGHTA; CDR2 reads FQGNSA. The CDR3 covers 15 residues. The CDR3 is CASSSGQSNNQPQHF. Written as DNA, the CDR3 is TGTGCCAGCAGCTCGGGACAGAGTAACAATCAGCCCCAGCATTTT. The full variable domain, with the rest looked up from reference TRBV7-2 and TRBJ1-5, is GAGVSQSPSNKVTEKGKDVELRCDPISGHTALYWYRQSLGQGLEFLIYFQGNSAPDKSGLPSDRFSAERTGGSVSTLTIQRTQQEDSAVYLCASSSGQSNNQPQHFGDGTRLSIL.

This clone occurred once. The chain joins TRBV5-6 to TRBJ1-6; D unresolved. This CDR3 is built from 15 residues. Germline values: CDR1 SGHDT, CDR2 YYEEEE. The ends were cut back, 1 base at V and 7 bases at J, with 12 bases in the middle. The DNA for the CDR3 is TGTGCCAGCAGCTTGTCGAACCGAGGGAATTCACCCCTCCACTTT. Translated: CASSLSNRGNSPLHF.

The chain has TRBV6-6 and TRBJ1-3, with D uncertain. Trimming shortened V by 8 bases and J by 0 bases, and 17 bases separated the two germline ends. Per germline, CDR1 MNHNY and CDR2 SVGAGI (reference sequence). The CDR3 covers 16 residues. The CDR3 here is CASEQGRSLSGNTIYF. The CDR3 DNA reads as TGTGCCAGCGAACAAGGGAGATCCCTCTCTGGAAACACCATATATTTT.

The V gene is TRBV4-2, the J gene TRBJ1-2; D gene uncertain. Germline V gives CDR1 LGHNA, CDR2 YNFKEQ. V lost 4 bases and J 2 bases, leaving 8 bases between the germline ends. CDR3 length equals 13 residues. DNA for the CDR3: TGTGCCAGCAGCCGACCAGGCAACTATGGCTACACCTTC. Amino acid sequence: CASSRPGNYGYTF.

This chain connects TRBV27 to TRBJ2-3, with 9 positions matching TRBD2. V dropped 6 bases and J dropped 0; count of bases not matched to a gene: 4. CDR3 length equals 15 residues. CDR1 is MNHEY, CDR2 SMNVEV, per germline (reference sequence). CDR3 nucleotide sequence: TGTGCCAGCAGACTTAGCGGGAGTAGCACAGATACGCAGTATTTT. Translation: CASRLSGSSTDTQYF.

The chain joins TRBV2 to TRBJ2-2; 7 bases line up with TRBD2. Unmatched junction bases numbered 13, after V lost 6 bases and J lost 6 bases. CDR3 size: 16 residues. Germline-derived CDR1 and CDR2 are SNHLY and FYNNEI. The CDR3, as DNA: TGTGCCAGCAGCCCAGAGTGGCGGGAGAGATCCGGGGAGCTGTTTTTT. It translates to CASSPEWRERSGELFF.

This clone has only one observation. The J gene is TRBJ2-7, the V gene TRBV5-1, with D possibly TRBD2 on 5 matching bases. Germline CDR1 SGHRS, CDR2 YFSETQ. V lost 5 bases and J 0 bases, leaving 15 bases between the germline ends. The CDR3 covers 15 residues. The CDR3 DNA is TGCGCCAGCAGTCCCTTCGGGGATTTCTCCTACGAGCAGTACTTC. This codes for CASSPFGDFSYEQYF.

The chain combines TRBV2 with TRBJ2-1, with D perhaps TRBD2 (5 bases). The CDR3 contains 12 residues. Trimming stripped 2 bases from V and 12 bases from J, with 11 bases between. Germline V gene sequence: CDR1 SNHLY, CDR2 FYNNEI. Here the CDR3 reads CASSELARPQFF. CDR3 coding DNA: TGTGCCAGCAGTGAACTAGCAAGACCGCAGTTCTTC.

The CDR3: CASSRKTGTTSTDTQYF. The CDR3 DNA sequence: TGTGCCAGCAGCCGGAAAACAGGGACGACTAGCACAGATACGCAGTATTTT. The rearrangement joins TRBV5-4 to TRBJ2-3; possibly TRBD1 for D (6 bases). V was cut by 4 bases and J by 0 bases, with 18 bases left in between. CDR1 is SGHNT and CDR2 is YYREEE in the germline V gene (reference sequence). The CDR3 has 17 amino acids.

The chain combines TRBV6-5 with TRBJ1-4; D might be TRBD1 (6 bases). The V end was cut by 6 bases, the J end by 5 bases, with 13 bases between. The V gene's germline CDR1 is MNHEY and CDR2 SVGAGI. There are 14 residues in the CDR3. The CDR3 nucleotides read TGTGCCAGCAGCTTTTGGGGGGGCAATGAAAAACTGTTTTTT. It specifies CASSFWGGNEKLFF.

The chain uses TRBV15 and TRBJ1-2; D gene unclear. Germline CDR1 is LNHNV and CDR2 is YYDKDF (reference sequence). The CDR3 is made up of 17 amino acids. The V gene lost 0 bases and the J gene lost 0 bases, with 14 bases spanning the gap. Here the CDR3 reads CATSRDFLTEANYGYTF. Written as DNA, the CDR3 is TGTGCCACCAGCAGAGACTTCTTGACTGAAGCTAACTATGGCTACACCTTC.